Presented here are 21 T cell receptor beta chains from one specimen sequenced in a study of T-cell memory formation after mild COVID-19. TCRdb re-called the 5' RACE reads through MiXCR, storing one row per CDR3 protein. The repertoire has about 560,000 distinct CDR3 sequences, 17% of them found once; the top ten carry roughly 7.7%. Sequenced input: PBMCs or a T cell subset sorted from them (not recorded which). The source of these receptors is an adult woman who had mild COVID-19 (a few samples of this study predate the infection). Cell type and time point are not known.

V gene TRBV12-3 or TRBV12-4 combines with J gene TRBJ1-1; unclear D gene. V lost 5 bases and J 3 bases, leaving 16 bases between the germline ends. This CDR3 has 15 residues. CDR3 nucleotides: TGTGCCAGCAGTAATTCTGGGGATGGGGACACTGAAGCTTTCTTT. Its translation is CASSNSGDGDTEAFF.

This clonotype showed up many times. The V and J genes are TRBV11-3 and TRBJ2-7, with a tentative D call TRBD1 (5 bases). V was shortened by 1 base and J by 0 bases, with 7 bases between the two germline ends. The CDR3 is 14 residues long. Germline-derived CDR1 and CDR2 are SGHNT and YENEEA. The CDR3 DNA is TGTGCCAGCAGCTTAGGGGGCCCCTCCTACGAGCAGTACTTC. Its protein is CASSLGGPSYEQYF.

The J gene is TRBJ2-5, the V gene TRBV5-1; D could derive from TRBD1 or TRBD2 (5 bases each). The V and J ends lost 2 bases and 2 bases respectively, with 10 bases between them. The germline gives CDR1 SGHRS, CDR2 YFSETQ. The length of the CDR3 is 14 residues. The CDR3 nucleotides read TGCGCCAGCAGCTTCGGGGACCCTCAAGAGACCCAGTACTTC. As protein: CASSFGDPQETQYF.

This clonotype has more than one count but fewer than ten. The chain couples TRBV7-6 to TRBJ2-7; D is perhaps TRBD1 or TRBD2 (5 bases each). Germline V gene sequence: CDR1 SGHVS, CDR2 FNYEAQ. The germline V and J ends were trimmed by 1 base and 6 bases, with 13 bases remaining between them. The CDR3 is 14 residues long. In nucleotides, the CDR3 is TGTGCCAGCAGCTTAGAAGGCAGGGACGGCGAGCAGTACTTC. Its protein is CASSLEGRDGEQYF.

The chain uses TRBV20-1 and TRBJ2-1; TRBD2 matches at 8 bases. The CDR3 runs 16 residues. Per germline, CDR1 DFQATT and CDR2 SNEGSKA (reference sequence). The trim removed 0 bases at V and 2 bases at J, leaving 6 bases unmatched. Here the CDR3 DNA reads TGCAGTGCTAGAGATACCGGGAGGGCCACCTACAATGAGCAGTTCTTC. It translates to CSARDTGRATYNEQFF.

This clonotype was observed a few times. The V call is TRBV6-2 or TRBV6-3, the J call TRBJ1-6; 7 nucleotides match TRBD1. Germline-derived CDR1 and CDR2 are MNHEY and SVGEGT. Unmatched junction bases numbered 5, after V lost 2 bases and J lost 7 bases. The CDR3 consists of 15 residues. CDR3 amino acids: CASSYDDRANSPLHF. CDR3 bases: TGTGCCAGCAGTTACGACGACAGGGCGAATTCACCCCTCCACTTT.

This CDR3 reads CASSLRGQGGNSPLHF. The CDR3 nucleotides read TGTGCCAGCAGCCTCAGAGGTCAGGGTGGTAATTCACCCCTCCACTTT. This rearrangement joins TRBV7-2 to TRBJ1-6, with D possibly being TRBD1 (5 bases). The germline V gene has CDR1 SGHTA and CDR2 FQGNSA. Deletions cut 5 bases from V and 6 bases from J, with 17 bases between. The CDR3 is made up of 16 amino acids.

This sequence joins TRBV6-5 and TRBJ2-1; possibly TRBD2 for D (7 bases). There are 18 residues in the CDR3. Germline V gene lookup returns CDR1 MNHEY and CDR2 SVGAGI. V gave up 5 bases and J gave up 8 bases, with 28 bases separating them. The CDR3 sequence: CASSQSRGAFSFVDEQFF. DNA for the CDR3: TGTGCCAGCAGTCAGTCCCGGGGGGCCTTTTCATTCGTCGATGAGCAGTTCTTC.

The chain couples TRBV24-1 to TRBJ2-1; tentatively, D is TRBD2 (6 bases). Trimming shortened V by 7 bases and J by 9 bases, and 12 bases separated the two germline ends. Germline assignment: CDR1 KGHDR and CDR2 SFDVKD. This CDR3 is 12 amino acids long. CDR3: CATRGPGAEQFF. The DNA for the CDR3 is TGTGCCACCAGAGGTCCGGGAGCTGAGCAGTTCTTC.

Regarding this clonotype: The junction shows a germline mismatch at one end, possibly a read error. V and J are TRBV5-5 and TRBJ2-5, with 11 bases that match TRBD2. Germline V lookup: CDR1 SGHKS, CDR2 YYEKEE (reference sequence). The CDR3 is 18 amino acids. The CDR3 DNA sequence: TGTGCCAGCAACTTGCCCTCTTTAGCGGGAGGGCGGGGAGAGACCCAGTACTTC. This gives the protein CASNLPSLAGGRGETQYF.

This clonotype was detected only a few times. J is TRBJ2-7 and V is TRBV25-1; D ambiguous. The V end was cut by 6 bases, the J end by 0 bases, with 6 bases between. This CDR3 is 12 amino acids long. Germline V lookup: CDR1 MGHDK, CDR2 SYGVNS. For the CDR3, the DNA is TGTGCCAGCAGGGACCTCTCCTACGAGCAGTACTTC. Translated, it gives CASRDLSYEQYF.

This clonotype occurred many times. This chain's CDR3 is CASYLDRINTEAFF. The CDR3 bases are TGTGCCAGCTACCTGGACAGAATAAACACTGAAGCTTTCTTT. The chain recombines TRBV6-2 or TRBV6-3 with TRBJ1-1, with D possibly TRBD1 on 6 matching bases. V was shortened by 8 bases and J by 2 bases, with 15 bases between the two germline ends. Germline CDR1 and CDR2: MNHEY and SVGEGT. This CDR3 is 14 amino acids long.

This clonotype was detected ten times or more. The V call is TRBV14, the J call TRBJ1-2; D is undetermined. CDR1 is SGHDN and CDR2 is FVKESK in the germline V gene. This CDR3 is built from 13 residues. With 1 base removed from V and 8 bases from J, the gap between germline ends came to 11 bases. The CDR3 nucleotides are TGTGCCAGCAGCCAAGGTTTACTGATGGGCTACACCTTC. Protein sequence: CASSQGLLMGYTF.

The rearrangement uses TRBV9 and TRBJ2-3; 13 bases match TRBD2. The V gene's germline CDR1 is SGDLS and CDR2 YYNGEE. The V and J ends lost 5 bases and 3 bases, in that order; junction bases with no gene match: 6. The CDR3 length is 16 residues. In DNA, the CDR3 is TGTGCCAGCAGGGGGGGGACTAGCGGGGAGACAGATACGCAGTATTTT. Translating gives CASRGGTSGETDTQYF.

This clonotype was observed a few times. The chain uses TRBV9 and TRBJ1-1; D remains unclear. Germline V gives CDR1 SGDLS, CDR2 YYNGEE. Trimming cost V 2 bases and J 2 bases, with 7 bases left between them. The CDR3 totals 13 residues. CDR3 nucleotide sequence: TGTGCCAGCAGCGTTACAGATAACACTGAAGCTTTCTTT. It is translated as CASSVTDNTEAFF.

This clonotype occurred a few times. The genes are TRBV10-3 and TRBJ2-1; D is unclear. The CDR3 has 15 amino acids. Per the germline V gene, CDR1 is ENHRY and CDR2 is SYGVKD. Between the trimmed V and J ends, which lost 4 bases and 8 bases, there was a span of 18 bases. DNA of the CDR3: TGTGCCATCAGTGGTGGAGAAAATCTTTTCGATGAGCAGTTCTTC. It encodes CAISGGENLFDEQFF.

This clonotype was seen many times. CDR3 loop: CASSSRGLAGGPWDTQYF. In DNA, the CDR3 is TGTGCCAGCAGCTCCCGAGGACTAGCGGGAGGGCCGTGGGATACGCAGTATTTT. The chain uses TRBV11-2 and TRBJ2-3, with TRBD2 matching over 15 bases. This CDR3 contains 18 residues. Germline CDR1 is SGHAT and CDR2 is FQNNGV. Trimming cost V 4 bases and J 6 bases; bases outside gene matches: 11.

This clonotype came up a few times. Here the CDR3 reads CASSPGWGQPSYEQYF. For the CDR3, the DNA is TGTGCCAGCAGTCCAGGGTGGGGACAGCCCTCATACGAGCAGTACTTC. The rearrangement links TRBV25-1 to TRBJ2-7; TRBD1 matches at 7 bases. The CDR3 runs 16 residues. CDR1 is MGHDK, CDR2 SYGVNS, per germline. V gave up 5 bases and J gave up 4 bases; unmatched junction bases: 14.

The chain uses TRBV3-1 and TRBJ1-5; D possibly corresponds to TRBD1 (5 bases). The CDR3 covers 16 residues. V was shortened by 3 bases and J by 2 bases, with 14 bases between the two germline ends. Looked up from germline, CDR1 is LGHDT and CDR2 is YNNKEL (reference sequence). Here the CDR3 DNA reads TGTGCCAGCAGCCATGGAGGTTTGGGGGGCAATCAGCCCCAGCATTTT. Protein product: CASSHGGLGGNQPQHF.

The chain has TRBV6-5 and TRBJ2-1, with D hard to call. The CDR3 loop spans 13 amino acids. V was shortened by 2 bases and J by 5 bases, with 7 bases between the two germline ends. Germline CDR1 reads MNHEY; CDR2 reads SVGAGI. DNA for the CDR3: TGTGCCAGCAGTTACACAAAACACAATGAGCAGTTCTTC. This encodes CASSYTKHNEQFF.

V and J are TRBV12-3 or TRBV12-4 and TRBJ1-2; possibly TRBD1 for D (5 bases). V was cut by 4 bases and J by 8 bases, with 11 bases left in between. The CDR3 loop spans 12 amino acids. DNA of the CDR3: TGTGCCAGCAGTTGGGGACCGTCCGGCTACACCTTC. It is translated as CASSWGPSGYTF.